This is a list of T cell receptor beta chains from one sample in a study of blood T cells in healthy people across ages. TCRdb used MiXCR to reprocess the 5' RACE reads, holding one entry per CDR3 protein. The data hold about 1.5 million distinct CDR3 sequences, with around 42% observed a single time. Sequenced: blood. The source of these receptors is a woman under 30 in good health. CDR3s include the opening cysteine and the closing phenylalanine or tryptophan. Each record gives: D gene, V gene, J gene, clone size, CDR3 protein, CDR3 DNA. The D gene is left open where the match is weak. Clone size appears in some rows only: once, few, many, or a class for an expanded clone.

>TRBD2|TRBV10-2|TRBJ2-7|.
CVSGGTRPYEQYF
TGCGTCAGCGGGGGGACTAGGCCCTACGAGCAGTACTTC
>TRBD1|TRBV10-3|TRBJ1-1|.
CAISESGQGLVRTEAFF
TGTGCCATCAGTGAGTCGGGACAGGGACTCGTGCGCACTGAAGCTTTCTTT
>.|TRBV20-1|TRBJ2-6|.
CSAIQGSSGANVLTF
TGCAGTGCTATACAGGGAAGCTCTGGGGCCAACGTCCTGACTTTC
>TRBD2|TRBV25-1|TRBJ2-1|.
CASSDRGGGSYNEQFF
TGTGCCAGCAGTGACCGCGGGGGAGGGTCCTACAATGAGCAGTTCTTC
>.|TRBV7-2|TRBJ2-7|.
CASAASAYEQYF
TGTGCCAGTGCGGCTAGCGCCTACGAGCAGTACTTC
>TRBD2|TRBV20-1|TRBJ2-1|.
CSASNPSGREQFF
TGCAGTGCTAGTAATCCTAGCGGGAGGGAGCAGTTCTTC
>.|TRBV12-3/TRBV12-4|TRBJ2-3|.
CANSGGATDTQYF
TGTGCCAACTCAGGGGGGGCAACAGATACGCAGTATTTT
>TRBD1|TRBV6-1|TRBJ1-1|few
CATDPGQGRKTEAFF
TGTGCCACCGATCCGGGACAGGGGAGGAAAACTGAAGCTTTCTTT
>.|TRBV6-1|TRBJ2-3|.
CASTLGGRTDTQYF
TGTGCCAGCACTTTAGGGGGGCGCACAGATACGCAGTATTTT
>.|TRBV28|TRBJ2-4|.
CASSPSWGEGGAQNIQYF
TGTGCCAGCAGTCCCTCCTGGGGGGAAGGGGGCGCCCAAAACATTCAGTACTTC
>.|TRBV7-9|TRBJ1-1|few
CASSPPRGLNTEAFF
TGTGCCAGCAGCCCGCCCCGGGGGCTGAACACTGAAGCTTTCTTT
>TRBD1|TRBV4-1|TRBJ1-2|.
CASSQVIQGRGDGYTF
TGCGCCAGCAGCCAAGTAATACAGGGGCGGGGAGACGGCTACACCTTC
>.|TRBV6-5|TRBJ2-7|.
CASMEGAWVYEQYF
TGTGCCAGCATGGAGGGTGCCTGGGTATACGAGCAGTACTTC
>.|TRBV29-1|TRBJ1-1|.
CSVEDTVGETEAFF
TGCAGCGTTGAAGATACTGTCGGTGAGACTGAAGCTTTCTTT
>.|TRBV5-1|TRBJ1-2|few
CASSLDPGFYGYTF
TGCGCCAGCAGCTTGGACCCAGGCTTCTATGGCTACACCTTC
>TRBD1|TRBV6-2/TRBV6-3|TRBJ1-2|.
CASSETGTGANYGYTF
TGTGCCAGCAGTGAGACTGGGACAGGGGCTAACTATGGCTACACCTTC
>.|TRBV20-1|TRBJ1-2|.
CSASLTKGYGYTF
TGCAGTGCTAGTCTTACAAAAGGCTATGGCTACACCTTC
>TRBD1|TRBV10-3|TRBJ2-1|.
CAISEKGQGYNEQFF
TGTGCCATCAGTGAGAAGGGACAGGGCTACAATGAGCAGTTCTTC
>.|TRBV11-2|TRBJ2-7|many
CASSLAWGPLGEQYF
TGTGCCAGCAGCTTAGCCTGGGGGCCCCTCGGCGAGCAGTACTTC
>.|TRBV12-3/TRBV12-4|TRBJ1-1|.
CASGGVMNTEAFF
TGTGCCAGCGGGGGGGTTATGAACACTGAAGCTTTCTTT